A single sample is the source of the 24 T cell receptor beta chains below, sequenced in a study of blood T cell repertoires in COVID-19. Profiled with immunoSEQ multiplex PCR; TCRdb holds only in-frame clones, not every one. Of about 370,000 clones listed, roughly 90% were seen once; the top ten hold around 3%. Sequencing was carried out using peripheral blood. Receptor source: a woman aged 25-40 years with COVID-19, enrolled during active disease.

The J gene is TRBJ2-3, the V gene TRBV13; D might be TRBD1 (6 bases). Germline V lookup: CDR1 PRHDT, CDR2 FYEKMQ (reference sequence). The CDR3 contains 18 residues. Deletions cut 1 base from V and 4 bases from J, with 21 bases between. The CDR3 region is CASSLEPGGRGGADTQYF. The CDR3 bases are TGTGCCAGCAGCTTAGAGCCTGGGGGCAGGGGTGGAGCAGATACGCAGTATTTT.

The rearrangement joins TRBV29-1 to TRBJ1-1; D uncertain. Germline V gene lookup returns CDR1 SQVTM and CDR2 ANQGSEA. CDR3 length: 11 residues. The V and J ends lost 5 bases and 6 bases respectively, with 10 bases between them. For the CDR3, the DNA is TGCAGCGTTCGTCTGGGCGCTGAAGCTTTCTTT. Its translation: CSVRLGAEAFF.

The chain joins TRBV11-2 to TRBJ1-2, with 7 bases matching TRBD1. The V segment lost 2 bases and the J segment 1 base; nucleotides outside the gene matches: 4. The CDR3 loop spans 15 amino acids. CDR1 is SGHAT and CDR2 is FQNNGV in the germline V gene. This CDR3 is CASSLLPGGNYGYTF. The CDR3 DNA sequence: TGTGCCAGCAGCTTACTTCCAGGGGGTAACTATGGCTACACCTTC.

V is TRBV28 and J is TRBJ1-2, with a tentative D call TRBD1 (5 bases). The germline gives CDR1 MDHEN, CDR2 SYDVKM. The length of the CDR3 is 13 residues. Trimming took off 5 bases at V and 9 bases at J, with 16 bases between the two ends. CDR3 residues: CASSGGEISSYTF. CDR3 bases: TGTGCCAGCAGTGGGGGGGAGATTAGTAGCTACACCTTC.

The chain is built from TRBV18 and TRBJ1-2; 7 bases match TRBD1. Looked up from germline, CDR1 is KGHSH and CDR2 is LQKENI. This CDR3 is 15 amino acids long. Germline trimming cut 4 bases from V and 8 bases from J; bases unmatched to any gene: 13. The CDR3 here is CASSRTDREPRGYTF. For the CDR3, the DNA is TGTGCCAGCTCACGTACAGACAGGGAACCAAGAGGCTACACCTTC.

The CDR3 nucleotides read TGTGCCAGCAGTTACCCCGGACAGGGGCATGAGCAGTTCTTC. This gives the protein CASSYPGQGHEQFF. The rearrangement links TRBV6-5 to TRBJ2-1, with 9 positions matching TRBD1. This CDR3 comprises 14 residues. The V gene's germline CDR1 is MNHEY and CDR2 SVGAGI. J gave up 8 bases and V 2 bases, and 4 bases lay outside the gene matches.

This clone has a handful of counts. The chain links TRBV6-5 to TRBJ1-1; TRBD1 aligns across 8 bases. V lost 7 bases and J lost 3; bases outside the gene matches: 7. The germline V gene has CDR1 MNHEY and CDR2 SVGAGI. The CDR3 sequence is 14 residues long. Here the CDR3 reads CASNRQGQDTEAFF. In DNA, the CDR3 is TGTGCCAGCAATAGACAGGGGCAAGACACTGAAGCTTTCTTT.

The chain links TRBV5-1 to TRBJ1-4; D remains ambiguous. The CDR3 is 14 residues long. Germline CDR1 reads SGHRS; CDR2 reads YFSETQ. V lost 2 bases and J lost 7, with 12 bases in between. DNA of the CDR3: TGCGCCAGCAGCTTCGGGGAGATGGGTGAAAAACTGTTTTTT. Its protein product is CASSFGEMGEKLFF. Supplemented by reference TRBV5-1 and TRBJ1-4, the full variable domain reads KAGVTQTPRYLIKTRGQQVTLSCSPISGHRSVSWYQQTPGQGLQFLFEYFSETQRNKGNFPGRFSGRQFSNSRSEMNVSTLELGDSALYLCASSFGEMGEKLFFGSGTQLSVL.

The chain links TRBV3-1 (or the pseudogene TRBV3-2) to TRBJ2-5; 12 positions match TRBD2. The CDR3 has 15 residues. Looked up from germline, CDR1 is LGHDT and CDR2 is YNNKEL (reference sequence). Germline trimming cut 4 bases from V and 5 bases from J; bases unmatched to any gene: 5. This CDR3 is CASSLRTSGMETQYF. CDR3 sequence (DNA): TGTGCCAGCAGCCTACGGACTAGCGGGATGGAGACCCAGTACTTC.

The chain uses TRBV4-1 and TRBJ2-7; maybe TRBD2 (5 bases). This CDR3 has 16 residues. From germline, CDR1 is MGHRA and CDR2 YSYEKL. The germline V and J ends were trimmed by 2 bases and 6 bases, with 20 bases remaining between them. The CDR3 region has the DNA TGCGCCAGCAGCCAACAATCCCGAGACTATACGGGCGAGCAGTACTTC. Residues: CASSQQSRDYTGEQYF.

Written as DNA, the CDR3 is TGTGCCAGCAGCGACTACGGGCACCAAAACCTCCAAGAGACCCAGTACTTC. It codes for CASSDYGHQNLQETQYF. The chain uses TRBV21-1 and TRBJ2-5; no check of the table's D call, TRBD2, against the DNA was made. TRBV21-1 is reported as a pseudogene. The CDR3 extends over 17 amino acids.

J is TRBJ1-4 and V is TRBV24-1; D is uncertain. This CDR3 is 16 amino acids long. V lost 4 bases, J lost 1 base, and 12 bases lay in between. Per germline, CDR1 KGHDR and CDR2 SFDVKD. This CDR3 is CATSDPRGGTNEKLFF. In nucleotides, the CDR3 is TGTGCCACCAGTGACCCCCGGGGAGGAACTAATGAAAAACTGTTTTTT.

The gene calls are TRBV24-1 and TRBJ1-5; 8 bases fit TRBD1. The CDR3 length is 15 residues. The V gene's germline CDR1 is KGHDR and CDR2 SFDVKD. Unmatched junction bases numbered 5, after V lost 3 bases and J lost 5 bases. The CDR3 protein is CATSDATGVDQPQHF. The DNA of the CDR3 is TGTGCCACCAGTGATGCGACAGGGGTCGATCAGCCCCAGCATTTT.

The genes are TRBV21-1 and TRBJ2-1; TRBD2 is the table's D call, not checked against the DNA. TRBV21-1 is given as a pseudogene. The CDR3 extends over 17 amino acids. Here the CDR3 DNA reads TGTGCCAGCAGCAAATATGACGCTAGCGGGAGAGGCAATGAGCAGTTCTTC. It encodes CASSKYDASGRGNEQFF.

This clone was counted a single time. The V call is TRBV28, the J call TRBJ2-7, with D perhaps TRBD2 (6 bases). CDR1 and CDR2 from the germline V gene are MDHEN and SYDVKM. V dropped 6 bases and J dropped 8 bases, with 17 bases sitting between them. The CDR3 sequence is 13 residues long. This CDR3 reads CASRNLGGMQQYF. DNA of the CDR3: TGTGCCAGCAGGAACCTCGGGGGTATGCAGCAGTACTTC.

This clone was observed a single time. The chain uses TRBV28 and TRBJ2-7; 7 bases fit TRBD2. In germline, CDR1 is MDHEN, CDR2 SYDVKM. This CDR3 spans 11 amino acids. The CDR3 DNA is TGTGGGACTAGGGTCTCCTACGAGCAGTACTTC. It specifies CGTRVSYEQYF.

The V gene is TRBV27, the J gene TRBJ1-1, with D possibly matching TRBD1 (6 bases). Germline assignment: CDR1 MNHEY and CDR2 SMNVEV (reference sequence). V was cut by 6 bases and J by 4 bases, with 12 bases left in between. The CDR3 extends over 13 amino acids. CDR3 region: CASRGRGGTEAFF. CDR3 nucleotide sequence: TGTGCCAGCAGGGGCAGAGGGGGCACTGAAGCTTTCTTT.

The chain couples TRBV5-1 to TRBJ1-1; TRBD1 is a possible D gene (6 bases). The CDR3 extends over 13 amino acids. V lost 1 base and J 3 bases, leaving 7 bases between the germline ends. Germline V gives CDR1 SGHRS, CDR2 YFSETQ. In DNA, the CDR3 is TGCGCCAGCAGCTTGAACAGGGACACTGAAGCTTTCTTT. Protein: CASSLNRDTEAFF.

This rearrangement joins TRBV19 to TRBJ1-5; 10 nucleotides agree with TRBD1. There are 17 residues in the CDR3. CDR1 and CDR2 (germline): LNHDA, SQIVND (reference sequence). V shed 6 bases and J 0 bases; nucleotides not matched to a gene: 8. CDR3 in DNA: TGTGCCAGTAGGCGCCGAGGACAGGGGGATAGCAATCAGCCCCAGCATTTT. It encodes CASRRRGQGDSNQPQHF.

The CDR3 loop reads CASSPNYSNQPQHF. CDR3 nucleotides: TGTGCCAGCTCACCAAACTATAGCAATCAGCCCCAGCATTTT. The V call is TRBV18, the J call TRBJ1-5; D is unclear. This CDR3 contains 14 residues. Germline V gene data show CDR1 as KGHSH and CDR2 as LQKENI. The V end lost 2 bases, the J end lost 0 bases, and 5 bases lay between the germline ends.

The chain joins TRBV5-5 to TRBJ1-6; D is perhaps TRBD1 (5 bases). The V end was cut by 0 bases, the J end by 2 bases, with 12 bases between. This CDR3 comprises 17 residues. Germline V CDR1 and CDR2: SGHKS, YYEKEE (reference sequence). The CDR3 protein is CASSLAGGVAYNSPLHF. CDR3 sequence (DNA): TGTGCCAGCAGCTTGGCCGGGGGGGTCGCCTATAATTCACCCCTCCACTTT. The full variable domain, with the rest looked up from reference TRBV5-5 and TRBJ1-6, is DAGVTQSPTHLIKTRGQQVTLRCSPISGHKSVSWYQQVLGQGPQFIFQYYEKEERGRGNFPDRFSARQFPNYSSELNVNALLLGDSALYLCASSLAGGVAYNSPLHFGNGTRLTVT.

This chain links TRBV29-1 with TRBJ2-7; possibly TRBD1 for D (6 bases). The CDR3 is 13 amino acids. V gave up 6 bases and J gave up 1 base, with 13 bases separating them. The germline CDR1 and CDR2 sequences are SQVTM and ANQGSEA. As DNA, the CDR3 is TGCAGCGTGACCTCAGGGGTGTCCTACGAGCAGTACTTC. It yields the protein CSVTSGVSYEQYF.

The chain uses TRBV4-3 and TRBJ2-2, with a weak D call TRBD1 (5 bases). The V and J ends lost 1 base and 7 bases respectively, with 13 bases between them. The CDR3 length is 15 residues. Germline CDR1 is LGHNA and CDR2 is YSLEER. CDR3 DNA: TGCGCCAGCAGCCAAGTCGGAGCAGGGTACGGGGAGCTGTTTTTT. Translation gives CASSQVGAGYGELFF.

This clone has a single count. V gene TRBV28 combines with J gene TRBJ1-6; D is possibly TRBD1 (5 bases). Germline-derived CDR1 and CDR2 are MDHEN and SYDVKM. V was cut by 4 bases and J by 10 bases, with 5 bases left in between. The CDR3 contains 11 residues. The CDR3 sequence: CASSSGSPLHF. CDR3 DNA sequence: TGTGCCAGCAGTTCAGGGTCACCCCTCCACTTT.